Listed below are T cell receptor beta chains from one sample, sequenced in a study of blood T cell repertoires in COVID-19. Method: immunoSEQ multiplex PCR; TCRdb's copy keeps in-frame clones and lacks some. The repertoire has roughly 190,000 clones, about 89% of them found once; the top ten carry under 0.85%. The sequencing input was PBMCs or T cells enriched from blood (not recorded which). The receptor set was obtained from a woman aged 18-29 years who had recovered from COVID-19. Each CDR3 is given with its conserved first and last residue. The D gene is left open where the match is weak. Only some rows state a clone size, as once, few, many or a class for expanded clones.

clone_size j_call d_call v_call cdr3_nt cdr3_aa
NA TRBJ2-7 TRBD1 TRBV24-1 TGTGCCACCAGTGATCCCGGGACAGGAGGGTCCTACGAGCAGTACTTC CATSDPGTGGSYEQYF
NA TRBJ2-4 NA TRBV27 TGTGCCAGCAGACGTGCCCAGCGGCACATTCAGTACTTC CASRRAQRHIQYF
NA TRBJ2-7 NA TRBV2 TGTGCCAGCAGTCCAAGACTCGAGCAGTACTTC CASSPRLEQYF
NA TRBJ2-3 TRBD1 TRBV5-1 TGCGCCAGCAGCTCGGGACAGGGGTCGGGTACGCAGTATTTT CASSSGQGSGTQYF
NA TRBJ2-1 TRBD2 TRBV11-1 TGTGCCAGCAGCGAGGCCGGGACTAGTAAGCGTGAGCAGTTCTTC CASSEAGTSKREQFF
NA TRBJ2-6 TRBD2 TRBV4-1 TGCGCCAGCAGCCAAGATGGGACTAGCGGCTCTGGGGCCAACGTCCTGACTTTC CASSQDGTSGSGANVLTF
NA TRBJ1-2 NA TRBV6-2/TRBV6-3 TGTGCCAGCAGTTACTCCCCGGTCGATGGCTACACCTTC CASSYSPVDGYTF
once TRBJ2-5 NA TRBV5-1 TGCGCCAGCAGCCATGGACTGCAGGTCGGGGAGACCCAGTACTTC CASSHGLQVGETQYF
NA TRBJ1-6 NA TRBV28 TGTGCCAGCAGTTTAACAGGTTCCACTCACTATAATTCACCCCTCCACTTT CASSLTGSTHYNSPLHF
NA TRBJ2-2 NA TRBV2 TGTGCCAGCATGCGGACTCCAGTACCCGGGGAGCTGTTTTTT CASMRTPVPGELFF
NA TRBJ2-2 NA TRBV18 TGTGCCAGCTCACCAAAACCACAGGAAACCGGGGAGCTGTTTTTT CASSPKPQETGELFF
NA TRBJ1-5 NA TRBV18 TGTGCCAGCTCACCAAGCCGAGATCAGCCCCAGCATTTT CASSPSRDQPQHF
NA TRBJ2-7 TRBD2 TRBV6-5 TGTGCCAGCTGGCACGGGACTAGTGTATACGAGCAGTACTTC CASWHGTSVYEQYF
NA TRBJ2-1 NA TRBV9 TGTGCCAGCAGCGTACAGGGTGGTGGCAATGAGCAGTTCTTC CASSVQGGGNEQFF
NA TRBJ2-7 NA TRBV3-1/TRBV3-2 TGTGCCAGCAGCCGGGAGCGGACCTCCTACGAGCAGTACTTC CASSRERTSYEQYF
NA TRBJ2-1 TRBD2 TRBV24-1 TGTGCCACCAGTGATCAAGCGGGAGGGCAGAATGAGCAGTTCTTC CATSDQAGGQNEQFF
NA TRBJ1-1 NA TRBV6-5 TGTGCCAGCAGTTACTGGGGGAGGGGGGCAGACACTGAAGCTTTCTTT CASSYWGRGADTEAFF
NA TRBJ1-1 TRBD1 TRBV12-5 TGTGCTAGTGGTTTGGCCGGGACAGGGAATTGGGAAGCTTTCTTT CASGLAGTGNWEAFF
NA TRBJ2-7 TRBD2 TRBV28 TGTGCCAGCAGTACTCCCGGGACTAGCGGGAGGGACGAGCAGTACTTC CASSTPGTSGRDEQYF
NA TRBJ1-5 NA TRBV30 TGTGCCTGGAGTTCAGGTCAGCCCCAGCATTTT CAWSSGQPQHF
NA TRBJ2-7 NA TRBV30 TGTGCCTGGAGGGATAGCGGACCACCATACGAGCAGTACTTC CAWRDSGPPYEQYF
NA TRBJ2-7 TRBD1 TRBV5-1 TGCGCCAGCACGTTGGGGACAGACCCTTTCTACGAGCAGTACTTC CASTLGTDPFYEQYF
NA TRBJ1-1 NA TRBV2 TGTGCCAGCAGTACAGGACAGCCGAACACTGAAGCTTTCTTT CASSTGQPNTEAFF
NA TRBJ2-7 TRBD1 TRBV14 TGTGCCAGCAGACCCGGGACAGGGGGCTCCTACGAGCAGTACTTC CASRPGTGGSYEQYF
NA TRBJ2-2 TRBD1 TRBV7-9 TGTGCCAGCAGCCCCGGGGACAGGGTTTTCACCGGGGAGCTGTTTTTT CASSPGDRVFTGELFF
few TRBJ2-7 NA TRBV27 TGTGCCAGCAGTAGGGATTACAGGGATTACGAGCAGTACTTC CASSRDYRDYEQYF
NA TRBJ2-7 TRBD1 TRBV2 TGTGCCAGCGGTGACAGGGGAAGCGACGAGCAGTACTTC CASGDRGSDEQYF
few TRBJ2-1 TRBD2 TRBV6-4 TGTGCCAGCAGTGAGGAGGGGACTAGTGTCTACAATGAGCAGTTCTTC CASSEEGTSVYNEQFF
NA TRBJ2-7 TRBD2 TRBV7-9 TGTGCCAGCAGCTTAAGAGCTAGCGGTTTCTACGAGCAGTACTTC CASSLRASGFYEQYF
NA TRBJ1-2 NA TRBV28 TGTGCCAGCAGGGTCCCAGCTAACTATGGCTACACCTTC CASRVPANYGYTF
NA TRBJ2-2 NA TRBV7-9 TGTGCCAGCAGCTCCGGGGCGAACACCGGGGAGCTGTTTTTT CASSSGANTGELFF
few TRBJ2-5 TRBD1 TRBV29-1 TGCAGCGCTAGGGACAGCCCAGAGACCCAGTACTTC CSARDSPETQYF
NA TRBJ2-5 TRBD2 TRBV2 TGTGCCAGCAGTGTAGGACTAGCGGGTCTGCAAGAGACCCAGTACTTC CASSVGLAGLQETQYF
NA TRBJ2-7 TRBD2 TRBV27 TGTGCCAGCAGTTTATCTGGACTAGGCCGCTACGAGCAGTACTTC CASSLSGLGRYEQYF
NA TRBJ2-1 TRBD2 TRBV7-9 TGTGCCAGCAGCTTAGATCCCGCGGGGGGATTTTTCTTC CASSLDPAGGFFF
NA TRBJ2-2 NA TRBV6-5 TGTGCCAGCAGTCCCTGGCAGGTGAACACCGGGGAGCTGTTTTTT CASSPWQVNTGELFF
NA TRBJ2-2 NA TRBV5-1 TGCGCCAGCAGCTTCGGCGGGGAGAACACCGGGGAGCTGTTTTTT CASSFGGENTGELFF
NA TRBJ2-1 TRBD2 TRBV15 TGTGCCACCAGCAGGGGACTAGCGGGAGTGGATGAGCAGTTCTTC CATSRGLAGVDEQFF
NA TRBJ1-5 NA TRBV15 TGTGCCACCAGCAGAGATTCCAGGGGCCTTTGGGATCAGCCCCAGCATTTT CATSRDSRGLWDQPQHF
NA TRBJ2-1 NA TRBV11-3 TGTGCCAGCAGCCGTGGGAGGATGGCCTACAATGAGCAGTTCTTC CASSRGRMAYNEQFF
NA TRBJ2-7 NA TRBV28 TGTGCCAGCAGCCAAATCCCGGCGGCATCCTACGAGCAGTACTTC CASSQIPAASYEQYF
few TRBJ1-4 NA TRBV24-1 TGTGCCACCAGTGATACCAGGGAGGCTAATGAAAAACTGTTTTTT CATSDTREANEKLFF
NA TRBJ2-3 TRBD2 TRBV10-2 TGCGCCAGCATGAGGCGGGAGGTCGTGCCAGATACGCAGTATTTT CASMRREVVPDTQYF
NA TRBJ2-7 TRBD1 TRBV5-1 TGCGCCAGCAGCACAACAGGGGTGTTCGACGAGCAGTACTTC CASSTTGVFDEQYF
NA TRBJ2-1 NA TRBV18 TGTGCCAGCTCACCCGGCGGGATGCCCAATGAGCAGTTCTTC CASSPGGMPNEQFF
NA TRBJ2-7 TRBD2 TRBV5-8 TGTGCCAGCAGCCCCAGCGGGAGCTTCCACTACGAGCAGTACTTC CASSPSGSFHYEQYF
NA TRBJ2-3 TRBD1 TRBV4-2 TGTGCCAGCAGCCAAGGGGGCACCGGGACAGGGGGCTTGGATACGCAGTATTTT CASSQGGTGTGGLDTQYF
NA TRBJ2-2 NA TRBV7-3 TGTGCCAGCAGCTTATTACCGGGAAACACCGGGGAGCTGTTTTTT CASSLLPGNTGELFF
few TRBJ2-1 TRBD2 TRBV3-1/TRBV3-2 TGTGCCAGCAGCTTGCTAGCGGGAGAAAATGAGCAGTTCTTC CASSLLAGENEQFF
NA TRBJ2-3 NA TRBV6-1 TGTGCCAGCAGTGAAGCCGTCAGGGATACGCAGTATTTT CASSEAVRDTQYF
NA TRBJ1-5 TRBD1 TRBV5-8 TGTGCCAGCAGCCTCGGGACAGTCCATCAGCCCCAGCATTTT CASSLGTVHQPQHF
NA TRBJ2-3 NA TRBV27 TGTGCCAGCACGGGGAGGAGCACAGATACGCAGTATTTT CASTGRSTDTQYF
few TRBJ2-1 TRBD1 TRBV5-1 TGCGCCAGCAGCTCCGGGACAGGGATGGATGAGCAGTTCTTC CASSSGTGMDEQFF
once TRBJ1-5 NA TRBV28 TGTGCCAGCAGCCTTTCCGGGTTGGCTCAGCCCCAGCATTTT CASSLSGLAQPQHF
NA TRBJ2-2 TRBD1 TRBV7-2 TGTGCCAGCAGCGTACACACACAGGGGGCGGGCGGGGAGCTGTTTTTT CASSVHTQGAGGELFF
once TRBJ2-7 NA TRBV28 TGTGCCAGCAGGGCGGTCTCCTACGAGCAGTACTTC CASRAVSYEQYF
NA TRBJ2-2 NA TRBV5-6 TGTGCCAGCAGCCCCGCGGGGGCAAGCGGGGAGCTGTTTTTT CASSPAGASGELFF
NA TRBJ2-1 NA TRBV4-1 TGCGCCAGCAGCCCCTTTCGTGGGGGGAGCAATGAGCAGTTCTTC CASSPFRGGSNEQFF
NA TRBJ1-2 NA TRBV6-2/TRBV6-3 TGTGCCAGCAGTTACTCCAAGACTGATGCAAACTATGGCTACACCTTC CASSYSKTDANYGYTF
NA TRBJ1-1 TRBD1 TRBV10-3 TGTGCCATCAGTGAGGCGGGACAGCCCACTGAAGCTTTCTTT CAISEAGQPTEAFF